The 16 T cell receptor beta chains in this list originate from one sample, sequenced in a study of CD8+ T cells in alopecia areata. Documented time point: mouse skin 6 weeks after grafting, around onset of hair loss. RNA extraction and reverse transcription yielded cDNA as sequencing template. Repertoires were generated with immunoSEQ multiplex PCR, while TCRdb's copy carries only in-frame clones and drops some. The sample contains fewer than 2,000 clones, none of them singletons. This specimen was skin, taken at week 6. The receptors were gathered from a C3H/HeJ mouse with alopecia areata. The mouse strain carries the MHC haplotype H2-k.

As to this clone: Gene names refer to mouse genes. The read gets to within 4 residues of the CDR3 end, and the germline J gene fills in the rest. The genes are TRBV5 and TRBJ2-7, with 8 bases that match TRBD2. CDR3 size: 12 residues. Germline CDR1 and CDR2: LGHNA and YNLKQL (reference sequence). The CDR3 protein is CASRTGGYEQYF. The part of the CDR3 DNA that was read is TGTGCCAGCAGAACTGGGGGTTAT.

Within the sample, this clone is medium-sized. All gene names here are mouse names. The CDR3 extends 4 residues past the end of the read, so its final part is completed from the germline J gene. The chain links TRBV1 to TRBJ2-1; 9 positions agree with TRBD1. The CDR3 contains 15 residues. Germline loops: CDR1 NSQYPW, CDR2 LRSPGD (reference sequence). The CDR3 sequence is CTCSVSGTGWAEQFF. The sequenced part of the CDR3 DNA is TGCACCTGCAGTGTCTCCGGGACAGGGTGGGCT.

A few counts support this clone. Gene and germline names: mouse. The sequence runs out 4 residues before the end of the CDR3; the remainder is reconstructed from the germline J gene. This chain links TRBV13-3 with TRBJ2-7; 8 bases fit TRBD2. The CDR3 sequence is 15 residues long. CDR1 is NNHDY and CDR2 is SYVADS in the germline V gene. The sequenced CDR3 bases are TGTGCCAGCAGTGATGTCTACGGGGGGGGCGAT. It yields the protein CASSDVYGGGD. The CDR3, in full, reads CASSDVYGGGDEQYF.

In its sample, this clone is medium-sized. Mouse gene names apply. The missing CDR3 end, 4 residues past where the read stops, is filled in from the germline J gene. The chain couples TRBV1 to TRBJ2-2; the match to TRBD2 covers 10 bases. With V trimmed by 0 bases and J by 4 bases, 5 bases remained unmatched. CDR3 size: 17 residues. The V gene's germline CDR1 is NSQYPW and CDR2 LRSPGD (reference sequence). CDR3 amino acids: CTCSADGLGGRTGQLYF. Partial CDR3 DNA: TGCACCTGCAGTGCAGATGGGCTGGGGGGGCGCACCGGG.

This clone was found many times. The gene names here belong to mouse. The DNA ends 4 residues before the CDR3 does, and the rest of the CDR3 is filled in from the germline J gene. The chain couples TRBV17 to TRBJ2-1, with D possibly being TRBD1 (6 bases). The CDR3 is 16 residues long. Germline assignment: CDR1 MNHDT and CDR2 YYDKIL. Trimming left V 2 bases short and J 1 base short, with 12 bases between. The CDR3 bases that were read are TGTGCTAGCAGTAGAAACAGGGTGAGGAACTATGCT. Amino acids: CASSRNRVRNYA. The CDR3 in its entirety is CASSRNRVRNYAEQFF.

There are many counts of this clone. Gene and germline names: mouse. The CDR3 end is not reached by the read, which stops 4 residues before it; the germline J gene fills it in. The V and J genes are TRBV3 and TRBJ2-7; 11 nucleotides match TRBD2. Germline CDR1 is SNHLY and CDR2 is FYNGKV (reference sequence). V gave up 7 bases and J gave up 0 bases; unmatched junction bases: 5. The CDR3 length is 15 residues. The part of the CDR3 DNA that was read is TGTGCCAGCAAACCGGGACTGGGGGACTCCTAT. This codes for CASKPGLGDSY. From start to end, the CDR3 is CASKPGLGDSYEQYF.

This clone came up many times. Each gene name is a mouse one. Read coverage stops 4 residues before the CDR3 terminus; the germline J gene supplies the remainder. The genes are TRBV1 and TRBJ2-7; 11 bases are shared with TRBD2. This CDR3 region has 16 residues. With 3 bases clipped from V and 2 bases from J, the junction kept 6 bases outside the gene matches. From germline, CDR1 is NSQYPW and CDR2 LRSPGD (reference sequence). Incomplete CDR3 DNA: TGCACCTGCAGTGCCCCTCGGACTGGGGGGCCCTAT. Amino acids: CTCSAPRTGGPY. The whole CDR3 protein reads CTCSAPRTGGPYEQYF.

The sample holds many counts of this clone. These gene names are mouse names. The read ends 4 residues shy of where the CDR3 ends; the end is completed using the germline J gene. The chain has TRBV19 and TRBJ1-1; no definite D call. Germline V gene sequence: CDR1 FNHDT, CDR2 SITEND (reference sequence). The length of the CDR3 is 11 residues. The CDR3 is CASSIEGEVFF. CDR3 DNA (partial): TGTGCCAGCAGTATCGAGGGA.

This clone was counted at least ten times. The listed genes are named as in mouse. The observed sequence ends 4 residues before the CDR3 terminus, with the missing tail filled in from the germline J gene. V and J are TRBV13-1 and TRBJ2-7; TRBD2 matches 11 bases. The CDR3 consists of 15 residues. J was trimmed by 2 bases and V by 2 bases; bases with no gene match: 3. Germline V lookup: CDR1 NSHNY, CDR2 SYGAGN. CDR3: CASSDRDWGPYEQYF. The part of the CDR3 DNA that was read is TGTGCCAGCAGTGACCGGGACTGGGGGCCCTAT.

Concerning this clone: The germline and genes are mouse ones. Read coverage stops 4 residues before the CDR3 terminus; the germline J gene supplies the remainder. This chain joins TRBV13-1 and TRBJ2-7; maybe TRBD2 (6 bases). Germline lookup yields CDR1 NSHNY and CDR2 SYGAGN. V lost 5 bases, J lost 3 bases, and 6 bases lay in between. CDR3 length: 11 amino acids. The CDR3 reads CASSWGYEQYF. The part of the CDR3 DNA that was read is TGTGCCAGCAGCTGGGGCTAT.

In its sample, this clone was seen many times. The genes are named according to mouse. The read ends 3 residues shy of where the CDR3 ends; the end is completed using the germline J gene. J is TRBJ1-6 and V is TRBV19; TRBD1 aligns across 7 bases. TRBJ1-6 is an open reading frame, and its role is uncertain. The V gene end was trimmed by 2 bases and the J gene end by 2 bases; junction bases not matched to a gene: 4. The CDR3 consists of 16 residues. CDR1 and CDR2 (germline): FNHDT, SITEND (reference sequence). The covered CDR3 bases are TGTGCCAGCAGTATCCGGGGACAGACCTATAATTCGCCC. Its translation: CASSIRGQTYNSP. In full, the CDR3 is CASSIRGQTYNSPLYF.

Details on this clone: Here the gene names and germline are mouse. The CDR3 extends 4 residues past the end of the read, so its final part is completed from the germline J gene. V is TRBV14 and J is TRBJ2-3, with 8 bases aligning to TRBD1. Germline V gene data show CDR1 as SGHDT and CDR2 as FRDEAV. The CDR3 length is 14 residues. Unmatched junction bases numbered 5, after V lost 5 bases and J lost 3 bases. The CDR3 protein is CASRQGAGAETLYF. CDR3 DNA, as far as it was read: TGTGCCAGCAGGCAGGGGGCAGGGGCAGAA.

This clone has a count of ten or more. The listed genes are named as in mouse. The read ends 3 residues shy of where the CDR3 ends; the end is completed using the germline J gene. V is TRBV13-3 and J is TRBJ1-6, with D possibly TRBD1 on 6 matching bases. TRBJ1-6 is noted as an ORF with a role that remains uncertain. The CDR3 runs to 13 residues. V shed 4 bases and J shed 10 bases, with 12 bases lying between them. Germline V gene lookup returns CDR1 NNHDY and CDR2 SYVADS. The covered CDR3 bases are TGTGCCAGCAGTCCGGACAGTCGGTCGCCC. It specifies CASSPDSRSP. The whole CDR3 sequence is CASSPDSRSPLYF.

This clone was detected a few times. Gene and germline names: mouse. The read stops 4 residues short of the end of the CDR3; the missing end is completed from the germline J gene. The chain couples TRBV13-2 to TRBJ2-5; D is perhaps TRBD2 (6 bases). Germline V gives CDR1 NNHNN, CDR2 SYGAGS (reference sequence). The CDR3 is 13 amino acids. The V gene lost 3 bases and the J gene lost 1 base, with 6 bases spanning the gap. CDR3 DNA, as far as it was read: TGTGCCAGCGGTGCTGGGGACCAAGAC. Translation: CASGAGDQD. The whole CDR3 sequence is CASGAGDQDTQYF.

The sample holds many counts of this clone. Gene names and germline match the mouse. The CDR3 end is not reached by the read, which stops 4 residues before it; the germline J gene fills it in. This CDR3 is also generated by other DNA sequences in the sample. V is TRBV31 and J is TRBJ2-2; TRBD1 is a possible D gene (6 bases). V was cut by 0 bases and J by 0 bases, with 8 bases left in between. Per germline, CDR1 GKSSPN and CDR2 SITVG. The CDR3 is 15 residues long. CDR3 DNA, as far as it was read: TGTGCCTGGAGTCTAGGGGGTGCAAACACCGGG. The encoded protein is CAWSLGGANTG. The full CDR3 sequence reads CAWSLGGANTGQLYF.

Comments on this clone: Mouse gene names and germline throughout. CDR3: CAWSRTGGGYEQYF. The DNA read from the CDR3 is TGTGCCTGGAGTCGGACTGGGGGGGGCTAT. The J gene is TRBJ2-7, the V gene TRBV31; the match to TRBD2 covers 12 bases. The read comes to an end 4 residues before the CDR3 does, leaving the germline J gene to fill in the end. The CDR3 loop spans 14 amino acids. Trimming removed 1 base from V and 3 bases from J; junction bases left unmatched: 1. CDR1 GKSSPN and CDR2 SITVG come from the germline V gene.